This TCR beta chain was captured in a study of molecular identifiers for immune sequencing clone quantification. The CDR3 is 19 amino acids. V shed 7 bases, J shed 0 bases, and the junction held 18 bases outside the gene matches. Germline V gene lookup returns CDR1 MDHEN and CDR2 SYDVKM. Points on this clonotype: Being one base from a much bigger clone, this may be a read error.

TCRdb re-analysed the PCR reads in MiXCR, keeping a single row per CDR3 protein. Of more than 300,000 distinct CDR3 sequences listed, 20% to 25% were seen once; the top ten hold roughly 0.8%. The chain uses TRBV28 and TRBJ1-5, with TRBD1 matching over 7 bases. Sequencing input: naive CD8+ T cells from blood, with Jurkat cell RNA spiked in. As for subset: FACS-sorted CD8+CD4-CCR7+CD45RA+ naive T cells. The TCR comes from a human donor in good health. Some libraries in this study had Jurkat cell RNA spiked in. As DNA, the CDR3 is TGTGCCAGCACCCCCCCCCCTTACAGGGGCCCCCATAGCAATCAGCCCCAGCATTTT. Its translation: CASTPPPYRGPHSNQPQHF.